The 21 T cell receptor beta chains listed next were all sequenced from one sample in a study of T cells in Graves' hyperthyroidism and ophthalmopathy. Amplified TCR beta CDR3 regions derived from RNA transcripts. With the HTBI primer set, the TCR CDR3 went through a first round of RT-PCR. Via MiXCR, TCRdb re-called the multiplex PCR reads, giving one row per CDR3 protein. The sample gives hundreds of thousands of distinct CDR3 sequences, 35% to 45% of which show up once; approximately 10% is in the top ten. Sequenced input: blood. These receptors were taken from a man aged 18 to 35 with Graves' hyperthyroidism.

This clonotype was seen only once. Mismatch with germline at one junction end may stem from a read error. The V and J genes are TRBV15 and TRBJ2-6; D is undetermined. Germline CDR1 is LNHNV and CDR2 is YYDKDF (reference sequence). There are 17 residues in the CDR3. As DNA, the CDR3 is TGTGCCAGCAGCTTAGGTGGAACCCGGGCCGGGGCCAACGTCCTGACTTTC. Protein sequence: CASSLGGTRAGANVLTF. The complete variable domain, with remaining parts taken from reference TRBV15 and TRBJ2-6, reads DAMVIQNPRYQVTQFGKPVTLSCSQTLNHNVMYWYQQKSSQAPKLLFHYYDKDFNNEADTPDNFQSRRPNTSFCFLDIRSPGLGDTAMYLCASSLGGTRAGANVLTFGAGSRLTVL.

The rearrangement joins TRBV2 to TRBJ1-3, with D maybe TRBD1 (6 bases). The V gene lost 8 bases and the J gene lost 0 bases, with 11 bases spanning the gap. Germline CDR1 SNHLY, CDR2 FYNNEI. This CDR3 has 14 amino acids. Here the CDR3 DNA reads TGTGCCAGCGGACAGCCAAGCTCTGGAAACACCATATATTTT. The encoded protein is CASGQPSSGNTIYF.

This clonotype showed up many times. The junction departs from germline at one end; a sequencing error may be responsible. This rearrangement joins TRBV7-2 to TRBJ1-2; D is ambiguous. CDR1 is SGHTA and CDR2 is FQGNSA in the germline V gene. This CDR3 region has 13 residues. CDR3 coding DNA: TGTGCCAGCAGCTCCCTAAGGACGGGCCGCTATACCTTC. Its protein is CASSSLRTGRYTF.

The sample holds many counts of this clonotype. The V call is TRBV9, the J call TRBJ2-5, with D perhaps TRBD1 (6 bases). This CDR3 region has 15 residues. Germline loops: CDR1 SGDLS, CDR2 YYNGEE. With 1 base removed from V and 3 bases from J, the gap between germline ends came to 13 bases. CDR3 residues: CASSVHGQGKETQYF. The CDR3 DNA sequence: TGTGCCAGCAGCGTACATGGCCAGGGGAAAGAGACCCAGTACTTC.

The chain couples TRBV5-1 to TRBJ1-1; D possibly corresponds to TRBD1 (6 bases). Germline CDR1 is SGHRS and CDR2 is YFSETQ. This CDR3 has 13 residues. Trimming took off 4 bases at V and 4 bases at J, with 11 bases between the two ends. DNA of the CDR3: TGCGCCAGCAGCCATAAAGGGGGCACTGAAGCTTTCTTT. This codes for CASSHKGGTEAFF.

At least ten counts were recorded for this clonotype. The chain combines TRBV10-1 with TRBJ2-7, with D unresolved. This CDR3 contains 13 residues. Germline CDR1 WNHNN, CDR2 SYGVQD (reference sequence). V gave up 2 bases and J gave up 2 bases, with 7 bases separating them. This CDR3 reads CASSEPGTYEQYF. The CDR3 nucleotides read TGCGCCAGCAGTGAGCCGGGTACCTACGAGCAGTACTTC.

This clonotype was detected a few times. This chain uses TRBV9 with TRBJ2-7; possible D gene TRBD2, 6 bases. V was clipped by 0 bases and J by 1 base, with 14 bases between them. Germline assignment: CDR1 SGDLS and CDR2 YYNGEE. There are 16 residues in the CDR3. The chain's CDR3 is CASSVAPQAGSYEQYF. CDR3 in DNA: TGTGCCAGCAGCGTAGCTCCGCAGGCGGGGTCCTACGAGCAGTACTTC. The whole variable domain, filled in from reference TRBV9 and TRBJ2-7, reads DSGVTQTPKHLITATGQRVTLRCSPRSGDLSVYWYQQSLDQGLQFLIQYYNGEERAKGNILERFSAQQFPDLHSELNLSSLELGDSALYFCASSVAPQAGSYEQYFGPGTRLTVT.

This clonotype was found a few times. One base away lies a much larger clone, so this may be a sequencing read error. This chain joins TRBV10-3 and TRBJ1-4, with D maybe TRBD1 (6 bases). The germline V gene encodes CDR1 ENHRY and CDR2 SYGVKD. The CDR3 contains 14 residues. The CDR3: CATSRDMLNGKLFF. DNA of the CDR3: TGTGCCACCTCCCGGGACATGTTAAATGGAAAACTGTTTTTT.

The sample holds many counts of this clonotype. V usage is TRBV14 and J usage is TRBJ1-1, with TRBD1 identical over 7 bases. V shed 2 bases, J shed 11 bases, and the junction held 5 bases outside the gene matches. Germline V gives CDR1 SGHDN, CDR2 FVKESK. The CDR3 is 12 amino acids. CDR3 nucleotides: TGTGCCAGCAGCCAATTCCAGGGGGACGCTTTCTTT. Protein product: CASSQFQGDAFF.

V is TRBV10-3 and J is TRBJ2-5; TRBD2 matches at 13 bases. The germline gives CDR1 ENHRY, CDR2 SYGVKD. CDR3 length equals 16 residues. Unmatched junction bases numbered 9, after V lost 10 bases and J lost 1 base. CDR3 in amino acids: CASSELAGGPQETQYF. CDR3 coding DNA: TGTGCCAGCTCGGAACTAGCGGGGGGGCCCCAAGAGACCCAGTACTTC.

The rearrangement joins TRBV7-2 to TRBJ2-5, with 7 nucleotides matching TRBD1. Germline trimming cut 6 bases from V and 2 bases from J; bases unmatched to any gene: 12. This CDR3 region has 16 residues. Germline assignment: CDR1 SGHTA and CDR2 FQGNSA. CDR3 region: CASSFTGTVPQETQYF. The CDR3 DNA follows: TGTGCCAGCAGTTTCACCGGGACAGTTCCACAAGAGACCCAGTACTTC.

The CDR3 sequence is CASSPRGLSQETQYF. The CDR3 DNA sequence: TGTGCCAGCAGCCCCCGGGGACTGTCCCAAGAGACCCAGTACTTC. This chain uses TRBV3-1 with TRBJ2-5; the D gene is possibly TRBD2 (6 bases). CDR3 size: 15 residues. With 4 bases removed from V and 1 base from J, the gap between germline ends came to 13 bases. Germline V lookup: CDR1 LGHDT, CDR2 YNNKEL (reference sequence).

V and J are TRBV10-3 and TRBJ1-2, with TRBD1 as a possible D gene (5 bases). CDR3 length: 16 residues. Per the germline V gene, CDR1 is ENHRY and CDR2 is SYGVKD. V lost 0 bases, J lost 3 bases, and 14 bases lay in between. Here the CDR3 reads CAISESGGGGHYGYTF. For the CDR3, the DNA is TGTGCCATCAGTGAGTCGGGGGGAGGAGGACACTATGGCTACACCTTC.

This clonotype was found many times. The V gene is TRBV2, the J gene TRBJ1-6; D is uncertain. Between the trimmed V and J ends, which lost 1 base and 10 bases, there was a span of 14 bases. Germline CDR1 and CDR2: SNHLY and FYNNEI. The CDR3 length is 15 residues. Here the CDR3 reads CASSEEVSVRSPLHF. The CDR3, as DNA: TGTGCCAGCAGTGAAGAGGTGTCGGTTCGGTCACCCCTCCACTTT.

The chain is built from TRBV11-2 and TRBJ2-2, with D unclear. This CDR3 contains 13 residues. CDR1 is SGHAT and CDR2 is FQNNGV in the germline V gene. V lost 6 bases to trimming and J lost 4 bases, with 9 bases between them. This chain's CDR3 is CASRGLITGELFF. The CDR3 DNA sequence: TGTGCCAGCAGAGGGCTTATCACCGGGGAGCTGTTTTTT. The full variable domain, its missing parts supplied by reference TRBV11-2 and TRBJ2-2, is EAGVAQSPRYKIIEKRQSVAFWCNPISGHATLYWYQQILGQGPKLLIQFQNNGVVDDSQLPKDRFSAERLKGVDSTLKIQPAKLEDSAVYLCASRGLITGELFFGEGSRLTVL.

This clonotype was seen more than once but under ten times. The CDR3 loop reads CSAGGGRQPYEQYF. In DNA, the CDR3 is TGCAGTGCCGGGGGGGGGCGCCAACCCTACGAGCAGTACTTC. The V and J genes are TRBV20-1 and TRBJ2-7; TRBD2 agrees at 8 bases. The CDR3 sequence is 14 residues long. Germline CDR1 reads DFQATT; CDR2 reads SNEGSKA (reference sequence). The V gene end was trimmed by 6 bases and the J gene end by 2 bases; junction bases not matched to a gene: 9.

This clonotype was observed a handful of times. The chain couples TRBV20-1 to TRBJ1-1; the D gene is possibly TRBD1 (5 bases). V dropped 1 base and J dropped 5 bases, with 14 bases sitting between them. Germline CDR1 reads DFQATT; CDR2 reads SNEGSKA (reference sequence). This CDR3 contains 14 residues. CDR3 region: CSARGTREVTEAFF. The CDR3 DNA is TGCAGTGCTAGAGGAACCAGGGAAGTAACTGAAGCTTTCTTT.

This chain uses TRBV29-1 with TRBJ1-1; D uncertain. Germline V gene sequence: CDR1 SQVTM, CDR2 ANQGSEA. The ends were cut back, 3 bases at V and 11 bases at J, with 4 bases in the middle. This CDR3 is 8 amino acids long. CDR3 loop: CSVDWAFF. In nucleotides, the CDR3 is TGCAGCGTTGATTGGGCTTTCTTT.

V and J are TRBV15 and TRBJ2-5, with D possibly TRBD2 on 5 matching bases. This CDR3 has 13 residues. V gave up 7 bases and J gave up 3 bases, with 12 bases separating them. Germline loops: CDR1 LNHNV, CDR2 YYDKDF (reference sequence). CDR3 nucleotide sequence: TGTGCCACCAAAGGACTCGGGAAAGAGACCCAGTACTTC. Residues: CATKGLGKETQYF.

The chain has TRBV7-2 and TRBJ2-3; 7 bases agree with TRBD1. This CDR3 is 14 amino acids long. J gave up 6 bases and V 1 base, and 4 bases lay outside the gene matches. Per germline, CDR1 SGHTA and CDR2 FQGNSA. CDR3 residues: CASSLDRGSDTQYF. CDR3 bases: TGTGCCAGCAGCTTAGACAGGGGTTCCGATACGCAGTATTTT.

V usage is TRBV7-2 and J usage is TRBJ2-7; D might be TRBD1 (5 bases). The CDR3 runs 12 residues. V was pared by 7 bases and J by 3 bases, with 10 bases between. Looked up from germline, CDR1 is SGHTA and CDR2 is FQGNSA. The CDR3 sequence is CASKRGGYEQYF. CDR3 bases: TGTGCCAGCAAAAGGGGCGGCTACGAGCAGTACTTC. Drawing the rest from reference TRBV7-2 and TRBJ2-7, the complete variable domain is GAGVSQSPSNKVTEKGKDVELRCDPISGHTALYWYRQSLGQGLEFLIYFQGNSAPDKSGLPSDRFSAERTGGSVSTLTIQRTQQEDSAVYLCASKRGGYEQYFGPGTRLTVT.